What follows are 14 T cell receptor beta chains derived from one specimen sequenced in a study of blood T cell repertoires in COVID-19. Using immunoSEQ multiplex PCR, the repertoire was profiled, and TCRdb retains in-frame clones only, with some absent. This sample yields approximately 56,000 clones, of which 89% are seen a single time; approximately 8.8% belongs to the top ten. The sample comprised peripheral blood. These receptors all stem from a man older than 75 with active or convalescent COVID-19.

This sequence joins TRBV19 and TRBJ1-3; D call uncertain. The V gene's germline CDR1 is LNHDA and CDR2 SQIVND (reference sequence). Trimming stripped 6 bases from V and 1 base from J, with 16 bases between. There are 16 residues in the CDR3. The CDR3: CASSGNAGLSGNTIYF. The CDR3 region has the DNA TGTGCCAGTAGCGGAAACGCGGGCCTATCTGGAAACACCATATATTTT.

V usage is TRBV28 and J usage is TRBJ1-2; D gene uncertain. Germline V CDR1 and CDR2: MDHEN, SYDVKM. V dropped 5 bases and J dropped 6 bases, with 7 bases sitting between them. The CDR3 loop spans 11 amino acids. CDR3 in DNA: TGTGCCAGCAGTCCTAGAAATGGCTACACCTTC. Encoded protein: CASSPRNGYTF.

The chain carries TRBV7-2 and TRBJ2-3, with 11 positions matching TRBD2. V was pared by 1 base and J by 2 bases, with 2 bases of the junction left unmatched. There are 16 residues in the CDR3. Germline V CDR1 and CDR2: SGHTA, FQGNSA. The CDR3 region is CASSLVAGGSTDTQYF. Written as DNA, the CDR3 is TGTGCCAGCAGCTTAGTAGCGGGGGGGTCCACAGATACGCAGTATTTT.

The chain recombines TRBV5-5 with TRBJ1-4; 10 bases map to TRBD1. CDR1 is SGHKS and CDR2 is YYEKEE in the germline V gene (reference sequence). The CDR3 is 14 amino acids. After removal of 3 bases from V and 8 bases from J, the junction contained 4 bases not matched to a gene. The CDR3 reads CASSSGTGAEKLFF. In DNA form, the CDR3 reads TGTGCCAGCAGCTCAGGGACAGGGGCCGAAAAACTGTTTTTT.

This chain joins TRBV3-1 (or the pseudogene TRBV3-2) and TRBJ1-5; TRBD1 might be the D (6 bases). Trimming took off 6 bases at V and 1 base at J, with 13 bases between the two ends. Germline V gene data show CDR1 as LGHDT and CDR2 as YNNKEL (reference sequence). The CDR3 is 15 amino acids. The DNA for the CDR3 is TGTGCCAGCAGGTACGACAGGAGAAGCAATCAGCCCCAGCATTTT. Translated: CASRYDRRSNQPQHF.

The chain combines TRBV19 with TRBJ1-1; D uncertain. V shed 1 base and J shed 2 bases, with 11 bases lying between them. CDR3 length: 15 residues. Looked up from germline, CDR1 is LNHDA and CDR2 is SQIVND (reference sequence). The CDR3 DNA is TGTGCCAGTAGTATAGCCCTAGGGAGTAACACTGAAGCTTTCTTT. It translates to CASSIALGSNTEAFF.

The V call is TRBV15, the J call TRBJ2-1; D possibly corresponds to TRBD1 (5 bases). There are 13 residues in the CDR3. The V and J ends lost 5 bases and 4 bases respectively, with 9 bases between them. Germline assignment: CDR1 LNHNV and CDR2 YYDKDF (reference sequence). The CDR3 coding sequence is TGTGCCACCAGCGGCAGGGAATACAATGAGCAGTTCTTC. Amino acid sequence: CATSGREYNEQFF.

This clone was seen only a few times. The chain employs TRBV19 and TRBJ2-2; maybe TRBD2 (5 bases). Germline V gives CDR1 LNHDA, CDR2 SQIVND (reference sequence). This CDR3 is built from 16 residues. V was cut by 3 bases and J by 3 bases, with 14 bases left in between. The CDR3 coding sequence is TGTGCCAGTAGTATGGTTCCGGGGAGTGACACCGGGGAGCTGTTTTTT. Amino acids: CASSMVPGSDTGELFF.

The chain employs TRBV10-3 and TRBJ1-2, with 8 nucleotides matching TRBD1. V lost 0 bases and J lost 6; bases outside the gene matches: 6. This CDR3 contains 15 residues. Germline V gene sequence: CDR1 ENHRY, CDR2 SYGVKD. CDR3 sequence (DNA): TGTGCCATCAGTGAGTCTGGCAGGGGGCCGGATGGCTACACCTTC. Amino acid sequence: CAISESGRGPDGYTF.

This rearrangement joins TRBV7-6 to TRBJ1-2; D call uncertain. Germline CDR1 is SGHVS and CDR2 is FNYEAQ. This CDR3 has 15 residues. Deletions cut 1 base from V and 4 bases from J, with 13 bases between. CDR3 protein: CASSLGEGATYGYTF. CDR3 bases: TGTGCCAGCAGCTTAGGGGAGGGCGCAACCTATGGCTACACCTTC.

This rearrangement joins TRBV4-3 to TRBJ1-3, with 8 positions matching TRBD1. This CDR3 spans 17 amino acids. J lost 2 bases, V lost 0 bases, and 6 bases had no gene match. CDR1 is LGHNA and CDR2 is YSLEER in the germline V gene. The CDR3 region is CASSQDAPGGAGNTIYF. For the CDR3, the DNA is TGCGCCAGCAGCCAAGATGCGCCAGGGGGCGCTGGAAACACCATATATTTT.

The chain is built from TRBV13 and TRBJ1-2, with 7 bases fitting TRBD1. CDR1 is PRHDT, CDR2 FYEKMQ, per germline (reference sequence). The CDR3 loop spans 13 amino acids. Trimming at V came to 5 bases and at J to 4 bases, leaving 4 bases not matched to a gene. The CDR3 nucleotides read TGTGCCAGCAGCAGAGACAGGGCCTATGGCTACACCTTC. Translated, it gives CASSRDRAYGYTF.

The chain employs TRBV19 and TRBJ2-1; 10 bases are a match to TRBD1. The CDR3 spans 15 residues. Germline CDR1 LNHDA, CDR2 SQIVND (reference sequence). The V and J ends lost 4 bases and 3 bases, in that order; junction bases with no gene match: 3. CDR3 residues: CASSRDRGLYNEQFF. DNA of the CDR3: TGTGCCAGTAGTAGGGACAGGGGACTCTACAATGAGCAGTTCTTC.

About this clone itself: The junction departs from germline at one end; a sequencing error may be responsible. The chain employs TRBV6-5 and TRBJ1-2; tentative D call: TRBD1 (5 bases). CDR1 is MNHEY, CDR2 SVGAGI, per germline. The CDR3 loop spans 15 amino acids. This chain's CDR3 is CASSYVQGDSYGYTF. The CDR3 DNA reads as TGTGCCAGTAGTTACGTGCAGGGTGATAGCTATGGCTACACCTTC.